This TCR beta chain is drawn from a study of cytomegalovirus exposure and HLA in healthy donors. This CDR3 comprises 12 residues. V was cut by 7 bases and J by 4 bases, with 10 bases left in between. Per germline, CDR1 MDHEN and CDR2 SYDVKM. Generated by immunoSEQ multiplex PCR, the TCRdb table keeps only in-frame clones and is missing some. The table records around 200,000 clones, about 81% of them present only once. To note about this clone: Its antigen remains unidentified.

Study-wide points: TCR beta chains numbering roughly 150 were designated cytomegalovirus-associated.

Input material: PBMCs. The V and J genes are TRBV28 and TRBJ1-2; D is possibly TRBD1 (5 bases). This receptor was identified in a woman in her 30s in good health and CMV-seronegative. The CDR3 protein is CASTGLRYGYTF. CDR3 DNA sequence: TGTGCCAGCACAGGGTTACGCTATGGCTACACCTTC.